This passage covers 32 T cell receptor beta chains from one sample sequenced in a study of shared clonotypes between healthy human individuals. The data were produced by immunoSEQ multiplex PCR, yet TCRdb's version contains in-frame clones alone and is incomplete. The table has about 2,100,000 clones, around 93% seen once; the top ten hold roughly 1.8%. Positively selected for CCR7, the CD45RO-negative cells used as naive CD8 cells excluded terminally differentiated effector memory CD45RA+ cells. Sequencing input: naive CD8+ T cells from PBMCs. These receptors came from a man aged 18 to 29 in good health. Some clones in this sample may be carry-over from other donors' samples.

J is TRBJ2-7 and V is TRBV11-2; D remains ambiguous. V was trimmed by 2 bases and J by 2 bases, leaving 13 bases between them. Germline CDR1 reads SGHAT; CDR2 reads FQNNGV. The CDR3 extends over 15 amino acids. The CDR3 is CASSLNVESPYEQYF. In DNA form, the CDR3 reads TGTGCCAGCAGCTTAAATGTAGAATCCCCCTACGAGCAGTACTTC. Filled out from reference TRBV11-2 and TRBJ2-7, the complete variable domain reads EAGVAQSPRYKIIEKRQSVAFWCNPISGHATLYWYQQILGQGPKLLIQFQNNGVVDDSQLPKDRFSAERLKGVDSTLKIQPAKLEDSAVYLCASSLNVESPYEQYFGPGTRLTVT.

V is TRBV6-1 and J is TRBJ1-2, with D maybe TRBD1 (6 bases). The CDR3 spans 16 residues. The V gene's germline CDR1 is MNHNS and CDR2 SASEGT. V was shortened by 4 bases and J by 5 bases, with 20 bases between the two germline ends. The CDR3 is CASSARGQISLYGYTF. The CDR3, as DNA: TGTGCCAGCAGTGCCCGAGGACAGATATCCCTTTATGGCTACACCTTC.

The gene calls are TRBV5-4 and TRBJ2-3; 9 nucleotides match TRBD2. The trim removed 2 bases at V and 1 base at J, leaving 8 bases unmatched. CDR3 size: 17 residues. Germline loops: CDR1 SGHNT, CDR2 YYREEE (reference sequence). The CDR3 DNA reads TGTGCCAGCAGCTTTCTCATCGGGACTAGCCGCACAGATACGCAGTATTTT. The encoded protein is CASSFLIGTSRTDTQYF.

Concerning this clone itself: The same CDR3 also results from other DNA sequences found in this sample. V is TRBV7-9 and J is TRBJ2-1, with TRBD2 identical over 7 bases. Germline V gene lookup returns CDR1 SEHNR and CDR2 FQNEAQ (reference sequence). The CDR3 consists of 14 residues. Trimming cost V 5 bases and J 1 base; bases outside gene matches: 2. CDR3: CASSPGGSYNEQFF. The CDR3 coding sequence is TGTGCCAGCAGCCCGGGGGGTTCCTACAATGAGCAGTTCTTC.

V gene TRBV4-1 combines with J gene TRBJ2-2; tentative D call: TRBD1 (5 bases). Germline V gives CDR1 MGHRA, CDR2 YSYEKL. The CDR3 is made up of 15 amino acids. V was clipped by 4 bases and J by 1 base, with 10 bases between them. The CDR3 spells CASSLSQGNTGELFF. The CDR3 region has the DNA TGCGCCAGCAGCCTATCTCAGGGGAACACCGGGGAGCTGTTTTTT.

The chain has TRBV5-6 and TRBJ2-7; perhaps TRBD2 as D (5 bases). CDR3 size: 15 residues. The V end was cut by 1 base, the J end by 2 bases, with 13 bases between. Germline CDR1 reads SGHDT; CDR2 reads YYEEEE. CDR3 DNA: TGTGCCAGCAGCTTGAGTGCGGGTCGGACCTACGAGCAGTACTTC. Translation gives CASSLSAGRTYEQYF.

The J gene is TRBJ2-7, the V gene TRBV7-9, with D possibly being TRBD2 (6 bases). The CDR3 runs 14 residues. V gave up 5 bases and J gave up 4 bases, with 15 bases separating them. Germline V gene lookup returns CDR1 SEHNR and CDR2 FQNEAQ (reference sequence). The CDR3 coding sequence is TGTGCCAGCAGCCCCGGGACTCTTTATTACGAGCAGTACTTC. As protein: CASSPGTLYYEQYF.

The sample holds a few counts of this clone. This chain uses TRBV7-9 with TRBJ1-1; D remains ambiguous. The CDR3 is made up of 12 amino acids. Germline lookup yields CDR1 SEHNR and CDR2 FQNEAQ (reference sequence). V was pared by 5 bases and J by 8 bases, with 12 bases between. The CDR3 coding sequence is TGTGCCAGCAGCGCGGCCTTGAGGGAAGCTTTCTTT. Translation: CASSAALREAFF.

The chain employs TRBV2 and TRBJ2-7; 8 bases agree with TRBD2. The length of the CDR3 is 20 residues. Germline assignment: CDR1 SNHLY and CDR2 FYNNEI. With V trimmed by 2 bases and J by 1 base, 19 bases remained unmatched. The DNA of the CDR3 is TGTGCCAGCAGTGAACCCGAGGATATAGCGGGAAACCCCCTATCCTACGAGCAGTACTTC. It encodes CASSEPEDIAGNPLSYEQYF. Combining the CDR3 with reference TRBV2 and TRBJ2-7 gives the whole variable domain EPEVTQTPSHQVTQMGQEVILRCVPISNHLYFYWYRQILGQKVEFLVSFYNNEISEKSEIFDDQFSVERPDGSNFTLKIRSTKLEDSAMYFCASSEPEDIAGNPLSYEQYFGPGTRLTVT.

The gene calls are TRBV4-3 and TRBJ1-6; D is unclear. The CDR3 sequence is 13 residues long. V lost 4 bases and J lost 1, with 2 bases in between. Per the germline V gene, CDR1 is LGHNA and CDR2 is YSLEER. Written as DNA, the CDR3 is TGCGCCAGCAGCCCTTCCTATAATTCACCCCTCCACTTT. This translates into CASSPSYNSPLHF.

The genes are TRBV4-3 and TRBJ2-7; D is undetermined. There are 16 residues in the CDR3. V was trimmed by 1 base and J by 0 bases, leaving 13 bases between them. CDR1 and CDR2 (germline): LGHNA, YSLEER. CDR3 in DNA: TGCGCCAGCAGCCAAGGAGTTCCCGGTAGCTCCTACGAGCAGTACTTC. Amino acid sequence: CASSQGVPGSSYEQYF.

This clone was observed a handful of times. This rearrangement joins TRBV9 to TRBJ1-1, with 8 bases lining up with TRBD1. CDR3 length equals 14 residues. The germline gives CDR1 SGDLS, CDR2 YYNGEE. V shed 3 bases and J 3 bases; nucleotides not matched to a gene: 4. For the CDR3, the DNA is TGTGCCAGCAGCGGACAGGGGAGGTACACTGAAGCTTTCTTT. The encoded protein is CASSGQGRYTEAFF.

This rearrangement joins TRBV5-5 to TRBJ1-4; no clear D gene. In germline, CDR1 is SGHKS, CDR2 YYEKEE (reference sequence). This CDR3 has 16 residues. The V gene lost 2 bases and the J gene lost 0 bases, with 11 bases spanning the gap. The CDR3 loop reads CASSFRLPATNEKLFF. For the CDR3, the DNA is TGTGCCAGCAGCTTTAGGCTACCCGCAACTAATGAAAAACTGTTTTTT. Filled out from reference TRBV5-5 and TRBJ1-4, the complete variable domain reads DAGVTQSPTHLIKTRGQQVTLRCSPISGHKSVSWYQQVLGQGPQFIFQYYEKEERGRGNFPDRFSARQFPNYSSELNVNALLLGDSALYLCASSFRLPATNEKLFFGSGTQLSVL.

This clone appeared a single time. The chain recombines TRBV10-2 with TRBJ2-7, with 7 bases lining up with TRBD2. The CDR3 is 13 amino acids. V was clipped by 2 bases and J by 9 bases; unmatched bases: 7. Germline V gene data show CDR1 as WSHSY and CDR2 as SAAADI. CDR3 in DNA: TGCGCCAGCAGTGAGGGGGGGGTTAATGGGCAGTACTTC. Protein sequence: CASSEGGVNGQYF.

As concerns this clone: At the DNA level, this CDR3 is encoded by other sequences in the same sample as well. The gene calls are TRBV28 and TRBJ2-2; 9 bases align to TRBD1. V shed 1 base and J 6 bases; nucleotides not matched to a gene: 3. The germline V gene has CDR1 MDHEN and CDR2 SYDVKM. The CDR3 spans 15 residues. CDR3 bases: TGTGCCAGCAGTTTATTGGGACAGGGAGCCGGGGAGCTGTTTTTT. Its translation is CASSLLGQGAGELFF.

The chain uses TRBV10-3 and TRBJ1-5; D remains unclear. V dropped 3 bases and J dropped 3 bases, with 9 bases sitting between them. The CDR3 has 14 residues. Germline CDR1 ENHRY, CDR2 SYGVKD. CDR3 bases: TGTGCCATCAGTGAATCACCAGTCAATCAGCCCCAGCATTTT. Amino acid sequence: CAISESPVNQPQHF.

The chain is built from TRBV6-1 and TRBJ2-7; either TRBD1 or TRBD2 may supply D (5 bases each). Germline CDR1 and CDR2: MNHNS and SASEGT. The CDR3 is made up of 15 amino acids. V shed 6 bases and J shed 0 bases, with 15 bases lying between them. The CDR3 nucleotides are TGTGCCAGCAGATCCGGGACCCATTCCTCCTACGAGCAGTACTTC. It translates to CASRSGTHSSYEQYF.

The J gene is TRBJ2-3, the V gene TRBV7-9; D gene ambiguous. Trimming pared 5 bases from V and 0 bases from J, leaving 6 bases between. Per the germline V gene, CDR1 is SEHNR and CDR2 is FQNEAQ (reference sequence). The CDR3 totals 13 residues. The CDR3 DNA sequence: TGTGCCAGCAGCCGGTTGAGCACAGATACGCAGTATTTT. It codes for CASSRLSTDTQYF.

The chain recombines TRBV6-8 with TRBJ2-3; the match to TRBD1 covers 9 bases. Germline V gene data show CDR1 as MNHGY and CDR2 as SAAAGT. The junction had 5 bases not matched to a gene; V was cut back by 6 bases and J by 1 base. The CDR3 consists of 15 residues. The CDR3 sequence: CASREGDRGTDTQYF. The CDR3 DNA sequence: TGTGCCAGCAGAGAGGGGGACAGGGGCACAGATACGCAGTATTTT.

This chain uses TRBV29-1 with TRBJ2-1, with TRBD2 matching 11 bases. The V gene end was trimmed by 1 base and the J gene end by 8 bases; junction bases not matched to a gene: 7. This CDR3 has 15 amino acids. Germline loops: CDR1 SQVTM, CDR2 ANQGSEA. CDR3 loop: CSVEVLAGGPYEQFF. The DNA of the CDR3 is TGCAGCGTTGAAGTCTTAGCGGGAGGGCCATATGAGCAGTTCTTC.

The chain combines TRBV2 with TRBJ2-6; 8 positions agree with TRBD2. The CDR3 consists of 17 residues. CDR1 and CDR2 from the germline V gene are SNHLY and FYNNEI. Trimming removed 7 bases from V and 1 base from J; junction bases left unmatched: 9. The CDR3 coding sequence is TGTGCCAGCATCTCCCCACCGGGGGGGTCTGGGGCCAACGTCCTGACTTTC. Translation gives CASISPPGGSGANVLTF.

The J gene is TRBJ1-5, the V gene TRBV12-5; TRBD1 is a possible D gene (6 bases). The CDR3 spans 14 residues. CDR1 LGHNT and CDR2 FRNRAP come from the germline V gene. Trimming shortened V by 7 bases and J by 5 bases, and 15 bases separated the two germline ends. CDR3: CASATGTGHQPQHF. CDR3 sequence (DNA): TGTGCTAGTGCCACCGGTACAGGGCATCAGCCCCAGCATTTT.

A few counts support this clone. Other DNA sequences in this specimen translate into the identical CDR3. V and J are TRBV27 and TRBJ2-7; no firm D call. Germline CDR1 reads MNHEY; CDR2 reads SMNVEV (reference sequence). Trimming took 2 bases from V and 2 from J, leaving 7 bases between them. The CDR3 consists of 13 residues. The CDR3 reads CASSLGVPYEQYF. CDR3 nucleotide sequence: TGTGCCAGCAGTTTAGGGGTCCCCTACGAGCAGTACTTC.

This sequence joins TRBV5-1 and TRBJ2-6, with 7 bases that match TRBD1. The CDR3 spans 18 residues. V lost 4 bases and J lost 0; bases outside the gene matches: 10. Germline CDR1 is SGHRS and CDR2 is YFSETQ. In nucleotides, the CDR3 is TGCGCCAGCAGCGTAGAACAGGGGATAAGCTCTGGGGCCAACGTCCTGACTTTC. This gives the protein CASSVEQGISSGANVLTF.

The rearrangement links TRBV12-5 to TRBJ1-1; 7 bases fit TRBD1. CDR1 is LGHNT, CDR2 FRNRAP, per germline. J lost 0 bases, V lost 5 bases, and 15 bases had no gene match. The CDR3 sequence is 18 residues long. CDR3 in DNA: TGTGCTAGTGGTCTAAGTATTCCAACGGGACAGATGAACACTGAAGCTTTCTTT. Translated: CASGLSIPTGQMNTEAFF. The whole variable domain, filled in from reference TRBV12-5 and TRBJ1-1, reads DARVTQTPRHKVTEMGQEVTMRCQPILGHNTVFWYRQTMMQGLELLAYFRNRAPLDDSGMPKDRFSAEMPDATLATLKIQPSEPRDSAVYFCASGLSIPTGQMNTEAFFGQGTRLTVV.

The rearrangement links TRBV4-1 to TRBJ2-2; D unclear. The V and J ends lost 1 base and 0 bases respectively, with 12 bases between them. The CDR3 spans 17 residues. Germline V gene sequence: CDR1 MGHRA, CDR2 YSYEKL. CDR3: CASSQAPVKTNTGELFF. Here the CDR3 DNA reads TGCGCCAGCAGCCAAGCCCCCGTGAAGACGAACACCGGGGAGCTGTTTTTT.

The chain is built from TRBV19 and TRBJ1-5; 7 bases are shared with TRBD1. The CDR3 runs 14 residues. From germline, CDR1 is LNHDA and CDR2 SQIVND (reference sequence). V shed 7 bases and J 5 bases; nucleotides not matched to a gene: 8. In DNA, the CDR3 is TGTGCCAGTAACCTCTACAGGGGACATCAGCCCCAGCATTTT. Translated, it gives CASNLYRGHQPQHF.

The V gene is TRBV5-1, the J gene TRBJ2-7; 15 bases are a match to TRBD2. CDR3 length: 17 residues. V was clipped by 4 bases and J by 0 bases; unmatched bases: 5. Germline lookup yields CDR1 SGHRS and CDR2 YFSETQ. This CDR3 is CASSEGLAGGFSYEQYF. CDR3 coding DNA: TGCGCCAGCAGCGAGGGACTAGCGGGAGGTTTCTCCTACGAGCAGTACTTC.

This clone has just one count. This same CDR3 is encoded by further DNA sequences in the sample. V is TRBV27 and J is TRBJ2-1; no firm D call. Trimming took 3 bases from V and 1 from J, leaving 7 bases between them. The CDR3 has 14 amino acids. The germline V gene has CDR1 MNHEY and CDR2 SMNVEV (reference sequence). The CDR3 sequence: CASSFRESYNEQFF. The CDR3 coding sequence is TGTGCCAGCAGTTTTAGGGAATCCTACAATGAGCAGTTCTTC.

The chain has TRBV7-2 and TRBJ2-7, with TRBD2 matching over 7 bases. This CDR3 region has 18 residues. Germline V gives CDR1 SGHTA, CDR2 FQGNSA. V shed 5 bases, J shed 0 bases, and the junction held 16 bases outside the gene matches. CDR3 region: CASSHHPVAGISSYEQYF. The CDR3 bases are TGTGCCAGCAGCCACCACCCTGTAGCGGGTATCTCCTCCTACGAGCAGTACTTC.

As DNA, the CDR3 is TGTGCCTGGAGTTCTGGGCTAGCGGCAAGCTACAATGAGCAGTTCTTC. It is translated as CAWSSGLAASYNEQFF. The rearrangement joins TRBV30 to TRBJ2-1, with 7 bases identical to TRBD2. Per the germline V gene, CDR1 is GTSNPN and CDR2 is SVGIG (reference sequence). V was pared by 2 bases and J by 3 bases, with 10 bases of the junction left unmatched. CDR3 size: 16 residues.

This clone was counted a single time. V is TRBV9 and J is TRBJ2-7, with TRBD2 matching over 14 bases. Germline V lookup: CDR1 SGDLS, CDR2 YYNGEE. The V segment lost 4 bases and the J segment 4 bases; nucleotides outside the gene matches: 7. This CDR3 is 16 amino acids long. The CDR3 sequence: CASSPRLAGGLYEQYF. CDR3 nucleotides: TGTGCCAGCAGCCCTCGACTAGCGGGAGGGTTGTACGAGCAGTACTTC.